A single sample is the source of the 27 T cell receptor beta chains below, sequenced in a study of T cells in Graves' hyperthyroidism and ophthalmopathy. The investigators amplified TCR beta CDR3 regions from RNA transcripts. RT-PCR in the first round (using the HTBI primer set) targeted the TCR CDR3. Using its own MiXCR run on the multiplex PCR reads, TCRdb lists one record per CDR3 protein. The data show some 600,000 distinct CDR3 sequences, around 13% seen once. Sequencing was carried out using blood. The source is a woman in her 30s with Graves' hyperthyroidism that later progressed to Graves' ophthalmopathy.

The chain couples TRBV29-1 to TRBJ2-7; 13 bases match TRBD2. V shed 6 bases, J shed 4 bases, and the junction held 6 bases outside the gene matches. CDR3 length: 14 residues. Germline CDR1 and CDR2: SQVTM and ANQGSEA. The CDR3 protein is CSVTSGRAPYEQYF. The DNA for the CDR3 is TGCAGCGTAACTAGCGGGAGGGCCCCATACGAGCAGTACTTC.

This clonotype was observed many times. The gene calls are TRBV25-1 and TRBJ2-1; 12 bases align to TRBD2. CDR3 length: 17 amino acids. Trimming cost V 1 base and J 3 bases; bases outside gene matches: 4. Germline assignment: CDR1 MGHDK and CDR2 SYGVNS. Here the CDR3 DNA reads TGTGCCAGCAGTGAATCGACTAGCGGGAGTGTCTACAATGAGCAGTTCTTC. It codes for CASSESTSGSVYNEQFF.

The chain links TRBV7-8 to TRBJ1-5; D possibly corresponds to TRBD1 (6 bases). Trimming removed 4 bases from V and 6 bases from J, with 16 bases in between. Germline values: CDR1 SGHVS, CDR2 FQNEAQ. The CDR3 has 15 residues. The CDR3 is CASSWGRGAGQPQHF. DNA for the CDR3: TGTGCCAGCAGCTGGGGGCGGGGCGCGGGTCAGCCCCAGCATTTT.

The sample holds a few counts of this clonotype. The V and J genes are TRBV5-6 and TRBJ2-5; D is uncertain. The CDR3 has 15 amino acids. V was trimmed by 4 bases and J by 1 base, leaving 14 bases between them. Germline CDR1 is SGHDT and CDR2 is YYEEEE. For the CDR3, the DNA is TGTGCCAGCAGCCCCGCCCCAGGTGGCCAAGAGACCCAGTACTTC. This codes for CASSPAPGGQETQYF.

The J gene is TRBJ2-1, the V gene TRBV19, with a possible D match to TRBD2 (5 bases). CDR3 length: 13 residues. Per germline, CDR1 LNHDA and CDR2 SQIVND (reference sequence). The ends were cut back, 4 bases at V and 14 bases at J, with 18 bases in the middle. In nucleotides, the CDR3 is TGTGCCAGTAGTACCGGACTCCAGCCCCGAAAGTTCTTC. Its protein is CASSTGLQPRKFF.

This clonotype was found a few times. This chain uses TRBV20-1 with TRBJ1-1; no definite D call. CDR3 length: 15 residues. With 3 bases removed from V and 0 bases from J, the gap between germline ends came to 14 bases. CDR1 and CDR2 (germline): DFQATT, SNEGSKA (reference sequence). This CDR3 is CSASPGSDMNTEAFF. CDR3 bases: TGCAGTGCTAGCCCCGGGAGCGATATGAACACTGAAGCTTTCTTT.

The chain combines TRBV20-1 with TRBJ2-3; 10 nucleotides agree with TRBD2. The CDR3 extends over 15 amino acids. Germline trimming cut 6 bases from V and 0 bases from J; bases unmatched to any gene: 6. CDR1 and CDR2 (germline): DFQATT, SNEGSKA (reference sequence). DNA for the CDR3: TGCAGTGCCACCTTAGCGGGAGGAAGCACAGATACGCAGTATTTT. It is translated as CSATLAGGSTDTQYF.

This clonotype has ten or more counts. V and J are TRBV28 and TRBJ2-3; perhaps D is TRBD1 or TRBD2 (6 bases each). This CDR3 is 15 amino acids long. Trimming took 6 bases from V and 5 from J, leaving 18 bases between them. Looked up from germline, CDR1 is MDHEN and CDR2 is SYDVKM. DNA of the CDR3: TGTGCCAGCAGCCCCCCGGGGGCTCAGGGAGATACGCAGTATTTT. Residues: CASSPPGAQGDTQYF.

This clonotype was found many times. The chain carries TRBV18 and TRBJ1-4; D may be TRBD1 (6 bases). Trimming took 6 bases from V and 7 from J, leaving 18 bases between them. Germline CDR1 and CDR2: KGHSH and LQKENI. The CDR3 sequence is 15 residues long. The CDR3 nucleotides are TGTGCCAGCTCGCCCCAAGCGGACAGCCCTGAAAAACTGTTTTTT. Translating gives CASSPQADSPEKLFF.

This clonotype was seen ten or more times. The genes are TRBV5-1 and TRBJ2-1; D is uncertain. Trimming stripped 4 bases from V and 8 bases from J, with 16 bases between. Germline loops: CDR1 SGHRS, CDR2 YFSETQ. The CDR3 is 14 residues long. DNA of the CDR3: TGCGCCAGCAGCCTAGGAGAGCTTTTTGATGAGCAGTTCTTC. It encodes CASSLGELFDEQFF.

This clonotype appeared many times. This rearrangement joins TRBV15 to TRBJ2-1; 14 bases match TRBD2. This CDR3 spans 13 amino acids. V shed 8 bases and J 6 bases; nucleotides not matched to a gene: 0. The germline CDR1 and CDR2 sequences are LNHNV and YYDKDF (reference sequence). The DNA for the CDR3 is TGTGCCACCGGACTAGCGGGAGGCAATGAGCAGTTCTTC. Residues: CATGLAGGNEQFF.

The sample holds many counts of this clonotype. The rearrangement uses TRBV29-1 and TRBJ1-1; D may be TRBD1 (5 bases). Germline assignment: CDR1 SQVTM and CDR2 ANQGSEA. V was shortened by 7 bases and J by 4 bases, with 19 bases between the two germline ends. The CDR3 sequence is 14 residues long. The CDR3 here is CSARDVGVATEAFF. The CDR3 region has the DNA TGCAGCGCACGGGATGTGGGGGTGGCCACTGAAGCTTTCTTT. The full variable domain, in which reference TRBV29-1 and TRBJ1-1 provide the parts outside the CDR3, is SAVISQKPSRDICQRGTSLTIQCQVDSQVTMMFWYRQQPGQSLTLIATANQGSEATYESGFVIDKFPISRPNLTFSTLTVSNMSPEDSSIYLCSARDVGVATEAFFGQGTRLTVV.

The chain combines TRBV19 with TRBJ2-2; 8 bases are a match to TRBD1. There are 15 residues in the CDR3. V gave up 6 bases and J gave up 4 bases; unmatched junction bases: 7. CDR1 LNHDA and CDR2 SQIVND come from the germline V gene (reference sequence). The CDR3 DNA sequence: TGTGCCAGTAGCCTCAGGGGGCAGGGCACCGGGGAGCTGTTTTTT. Its translation is CASSLRGQGTGELFF.

The chain has TRBV7-9 and TRBJ2-6; tentative D call: TRBD1 (6 bases). The CDR3 length is 15 residues. V dropped 6 bases and J dropped 0 bases, with 9 bases sitting between them. Per the germline V gene, CDR1 is SEHNR and CDR2 is FQNEAQ (reference sequence). CDR3 amino acids: CASRYRVSGANVLTF. The CDR3, as DNA: TGTGCCAGCAGATACAGGGTCTCTGGGGCCAACGTCCTGACTTTC.

The sample holds many counts of this clonotype. CDR3 residues: CASRGTGLNQPQHF. The DNA for the CDR3 is TGTGCCAGCAGGGGGACAGGGCTGAATCAGCCCCAGCATTTT. The gene calls are TRBV27 and TRBJ1-5, with TRBD1 matching 9 bases. CDR3 length: 14 amino acids. Germline V CDR1 and CDR2: MNHEY, SMNVEV (reference sequence). Trimming removed 6 bases from V and 4 bases from J; junction bases left unmatched: 4.

The table lists this clonotype with many counts. The chain combines TRBV9 with TRBJ2-7; the D gene is possibly TRBD1 (5 bases). The ends were cut back, 0 bases at V and 3 bases at J, with 16 bases in the middle. Germline CDR1 reads SGDLS; CDR2 reads YYNGEE. This CDR3 has 16 residues. The CDR3 coding sequence is TGTGCCAGCAGCGTAGGTTCAGGGATCGCCCGCTACGAGCAGTACTTC. Protein product: CASSVGSGIARYEQYF. Drawing the rest from reference TRBV9 and TRBJ2-7, the complete variable domain is DSGVTQTPKHLITATGQRVTLRCSPRSGDLSVYWYQQSLDQGLQFLIQYYNGEERAKGNILERFSAQQFPDLHSELNLSSLELGDSALYFCASSVGSGIARYEQYFGPGTRLTVT.

This clonotype turned up a few times. The V call is TRBV4-2, the J call TRBJ2-1, with D perhaps TRBD2 (5 bases). The CDR3 totals 15 residues. From germline, CDR1 is LGHNA and CDR2 YNFKEQ. Between the trimmed V and J ends, which lost 6 bases and 8 bases, there was a span of 20 bases. CDR3 sequence: CASRLQTNSVDEQFF. Written as DNA, the CDR3 is TGTGCCAGCAGACTCCAAACGAATAGCGTCGATGAGCAGTTCTTC.

This clonotype was detected many times. The chain links TRBV27 to TRBJ2-2, with 8 bases aligning to TRBD1. Germline assignment: CDR1 MNHEY and CDR2 SMNVEV (reference sequence). V dropped 3 bases and J dropped 1; count of bases not matched to a gene: 4. The CDR3 covers 16 residues. The CDR3 region is CASSFQGAMNTGELFF. The DNA of the CDR3 is TGTGCCAGCAGTTTTCAGGGGGCTATGAACACCGGGGAGCTGTTTTTT.

This clonotype has a count of ten or more. This chain links TRBV12-3 or TRBV12-4 with TRBJ1-5, with TRBD1 matching over 7 bases. The CDR3 is made up of 13 amino acids. Trimming cost V 2 bases and J 6 bases; bases outside gene matches: 1. DNA for the CDR3: TGTGCCAGCAGTTTAAGGGGGCTTCAGCCCCAGCATTTT. Residues: CASSLRGLQPQHF.

The table lists this clonotype with a count of one. The rearrangement links TRBV24-1 to TRBJ2-3; TRBD2 is a possible D gene (5 bases). The V end lost 6 bases, the J end lost 2 bases, and 11 bases lay between the germline ends. The CDR3 is 14 amino acids. Per germline, CDR1 KGHDR and CDR2 SFDVKD. The CDR3 sequence is CATSRASPTDTQYF. The DNA of the CDR3 is TGTGCCACCAGTCGGGCTAGCCCCACAGATACGCAGTATTTT.

This clonotype was seen repeatedly, ten times or more. J is TRBJ1-1 and V is TRBV27; 10 positions agree with TRBD1. The CDR3 runs to 12 residues. Germline values: CDR1 MNHEY, CDR2 SMNVEV (reference sequence). Trimming removed 7 bases from V and 10 bases from J; junction bases left unmatched: 6. Here the CDR3 reads CASTDRGQGAFF. CDR3 nucleotide sequence: TGTGCCAGCACTGACAGGGGGCAAGGAGCTTTCTTT.

This chain joins TRBV10-3 and TRBJ1-3; the D is unclear. Trimming removed 10 bases from V and 0 bases from J, with 10 bases in between. Germline V gene data show CDR1 as ENHRY and CDR2 as SYGVKD. The CDR3 consists of 13 residues. The CDR3 DNA is TGTGCCACCGGGGAGGGCTCTGGAAACACCATATATTTT. It specifies CATGEGSGNTIYF.

Comment on this clonotype: Since a much larger clone is just one base distant, this may be a read error. The chain recombines TRBV15 with TRBJ2-2; D is unresolved. The CDR3 runs 15 residues. V lost 0 bases and J lost 5, with 10 bases in between. Germline V gene sequence: CDR1 LNHNV, CDR2 YYDKDF (reference sequence). CDR3 nucleotides: TGTGCCACCAGCAGAGATAGAATAAGTACCGGGGAGCTGTTTTTT. This gives the protein CATSRDRISTGELFF.

This clonotype was recorded many times. CDR3 in DNA: TGTGCCAGCAGTCCCTATCTGGGGGACACTGAAGCTTTCTTT. It yields the protein CASSPYLGDTEAFF. This sequence joins TRBV6-1 and TRBJ1-1; TRBD1 might be the D (5 bases). Trimming removed 5 bases from V and 3 bases from J, with 13 bases in between. This CDR3 comprises 14 residues. Germline V gene data show CDR1 as MNHNS and CDR2 as SASEGT.

This clonotype was counted many times. The chain is built from TRBV28 and TRBJ1-4, with TRBD1 matching 7 bases. Germline V gene lookup returns CDR1 MDHEN and CDR2 SYDVKM. V lost 10 bases and J lost 8; bases outside the gene matches: 7. The CDR3 totals 12 residues. The CDR3 nucleotides are TGTGCCATACTCGGACAGGCGGAAAAACTGTTTTTT. Encoded protein: CAILGQAEKLFF.

This clonotype was observed a handful of times. The V gene is TRBV6-1, the J gene TRBJ2-1; TRBD1 agrees at 9 bases. CDR3 size: 15 residues. The germline V gene encodes CDR1 MNHNS and CDR2 SASEGT. V lost 5 bases and J lost 9; bases outside the gene matches: 11. The CDR3 sequence is CASSYGTGQWGEQFF. DNA for the CDR3: TGTGCCAGCAGTTATGGGACAGGGCAATGGGGTGAGCAGTTCTTC.

This clonotype has ten or more counts. The chain employs TRBV27 and TRBJ2-3; TRBD2 aligns across 12 bases. This CDR3 region has 15 residues. Germline assignment: CDR1 MNHEY and CDR2 SMNVEV (reference sequence). V was clipped by 4 bases and J by 6 bases; unmatched bases: 5. CDR3: CASSSTSGSVDTQYF. The CDR3 nucleotides are TGTGCCAGCAGTTCGACTAGCGGGAGCGTGGATACGCAGTATTTT.